Presented here are 25 T cell receptor beta chains from one specimen sequenced in a study of blood T cell repertoires in COVID-19. Only in-frame clones appear in the TCRdb table, and some are missing; sequencing was by immunoSEQ multiplex PCR. The data show over 400,000 clones, 75% to 90% seen once. The material sequenced was PBMCs or T cells enriched from blood (not recorded which). These receptors were collected from a woman aged 60 to 75 who had recovered from COVID-19.

This clone was detected only a few times. The chain uses TRBV28 and TRBJ2-2, with TRBD1 matching over 8 bases. After removal of 6 bases from V and 4 bases from J, the junction contained 7 bases not matched to a gene. The CDR3 extends over 15 amino acids. Germline CDR1 reads MDHEN; CDR2 reads SYDVKM. In DNA form, the CDR3 reads TGTGCCAGCAGGAACCAGGACAGGGCCACCGGGGAGCTGTTTTTT. It codes for CASRNQDRATGELFF.

Only a few counts were recorded for this clone. The J gene is TRBJ2-7, the V gene TRBV5-3; D might be TRBD2 (6 bases). TRBV5-3 is noted as an ORF with a role that remains uncertain. Trimming cost V 7 bases and J 2 bases, with 16 bases left between them. This CDR3 has 14 residues. The CDR3 here is CARWGWRGPYEQYF. In DNA, the CDR3 is TGTGCCAGATGGGGCTGGCGGGGCCCCTACGAGCAGTACTTC.

The DNA for the CDR3 is TGTGCCAGCAGCCGATCTTCAGGGTGGACTGAAGCTTTCTTT. This encodes CASSRSSGWTEAFF. The chain couples TRBV6-5 to TRBJ1-1; possible D gene TRBD1, 5 bases. V was clipped by 6 bases and J by 5 bases, with 16 bases between them. CDR1 and CDR2 from the germline V gene are MNHEY and SVGAGI. The CDR3 runs 14 residues.

This clone was counted once. The chain couples TRBV6-5 to TRBJ1-1, with D perhaps matching TRBD1 (5 bases). Germline V gives CDR1 MNHEY, CDR2 SVGAGI. V was shortened by 0 bases and J by 2 bases, with 7 bases between the two germline ends. This CDR3 is 14 amino acids long. CDR3 bases: TGTGCCAGCAGTTACTCCGGACACAACACTGAAGCTTTCTTT. It encodes CASSYSGHNTEAFF.

The chain is built from TRBV6-1 and TRBJ2-7, with TRBD1 matching over 10 bases. Germline CDR1 reads MNHNS; CDR2 reads SASEGT. The CDR3 has 14 residues. Germline trimming cut 3 bases from V and 7 bases from J; bases unmatched to any gene: 6. In nucleotides, the CDR3 is TGTGCCAGCAGTGATCTCGGACAGGGGGGGGAGCAGTACGTC. Translated: CASSDLGQGGEQYV.

CDR3 region: CASSSARQVRGGYTF. The CDR3 coding sequence is TGTGCCAGCAGCTCGGCCCGACAGGTCCGAGGGGGCTACACCTTC. The chain recombines TRBV5-4 with TRBJ1-2, with a weak D call TRBD1 (6 bases). The V end lost 3 bases, the J end lost 8 bases, and 20 bases lay between the germline ends. CDR3 length: 15 residues. The germline V gene encodes CDR1 SGHNT and CDR2 YYREEE (reference sequence). Looking up the rest from reference TRBV5-4 and TRBJ1-2 gives the full variable domain: ETGVTQSPTHLIKTRGQQVTLRCSSQSGHNTVSWYQQALGQGPQFIFQYYREEENGRGNFPPRFSGLQFPNYSSELNVNALELDDSALYLCASSSARQVRGGYTFGSGTRLTVV.

This chain's CDR3 is CASSLRQGYEQYF. The CDR3 nucleotides read TGTGCCAGCAGCTTGCGACAGGGCTACGAGCAGTACTTC. The chain joins TRBV5-5 to TRBJ2-7; the match to TRBD1 covers 7 bases. The CDR3 covers 13 residues. Germline loops: CDR1 SGHKS, CDR2 YYEKEE (reference sequence). The junction had 1 base not matched to a gene; V was cut back by 1 base and J by 3 bases.

This sequence joins TRBV3-1 (or the pseudogene TRBV3-2) and TRBJ2-2, with D perhaps TRBD2 (6 bases). V lost 1 base and J 6 bases, leaving 15 bases between the germline ends. The V gene's germline CDR1 is LGHDT and CDR2 YNNKEL (reference sequence). This CDR3 contains 16 residues. CDR3 nucleotides: TGTGCCAGCAGCCAAGGGGGGGTTTTAGGCGCCGGGGAGCTGTTTTTT. It specifies CASSQGGVLGAGELFF.

The chain employs TRBV9 and TRBJ2-1; D might be TRBD2 (5 bases). CDR1 is SGDLS and CDR2 is YYNGEE in the germline V gene. Trimming removed 0 bases at V and 3 bases at J, with 13 bases between. The CDR3 is 16 amino acids. The CDR3 DNA follows: TGTGCCAGCAGCGTAGGTGGAGGTGAATTCTACAATGAGCAGTTCTTC. Amino acids: CASSVGGGEFYNEQFF.

This sequence joins TRBV7-9 and TRBJ1-3; a weak D match, TRBD1 (5 bases). The V gene lost 5 bases and the J gene lost 0 bases, with 17 bases spanning the gap. Looked up from germline, CDR1 is SEHNR and CDR2 is FQNEAQ (reference sequence). This CDR3 is built from 17 residues. This chain's CDR3 is CASSRWSIGASGNTIYF. The CDR3 nucleotides are TGTGCCAGCAGCCGCTGGTCCATTGGGGCCTCTGGAAACACCATATATTTT.

V is TRBV30 and J is TRBJ1-3, with 7 bases lining up with TRBD1. The CDR3 runs to 14 residues. Losses at the gene ends were 2 bases for V and 4 bases for J; bases not matched to a gene: 5. Per the germline V gene, CDR1 is GTSNPN and CDR2 is SVGIG (reference sequence). In DNA, the CDR3 is TGTGCCTGGAGTACAGGGGATATGGGAAACACCATATATTTT. It codes for CAWSTGDMGNTIYF.

J is TRBJ2-5 and V is TRBV6-5; TRBD2 aligns across 8 bases. Germline values: CDR1 MNHEY, CDR2 SVGAGI. The CDR3 is 16 amino acids. V shed 2 bases, J shed 5 bases, and the junction held 10 bases outside the gene matches. Written as DNA, the CDR3 is TGTGCCAGCAGTTACAGGGGGACTAGTGGTGGGGAGACCCAGTACTTC. Translating it yields CASSYRGTSGGETQYF.

The chain joins TRBV19 to TRBJ1-3; D might be TRBD1 (6 bases). The V gene's germline CDR1 is LNHDA and CDR2 SQIVND (reference sequence). Trimming pared 3 bases from V and 4 bases from J, leaving 10 bases between. The CDR3 sequence is 14 residues long. The CDR3 region is CASSIRGEGNTIYF. The DNA for the CDR3 is TGTGCCAGTAGTATCAGGGGCGAAGGAAACACCATATATTTT.

This chain joins TRBV3-1 (or the pseudogene TRBV3-2) and TRBJ1-3; possibly TRBD1 for D (6 bases). The length of the CDR3 is 15 residues. CDR1 is LGHDT and CDR2 is YNNKEL in the germline V gene (reference sequence). V was shortened by 11 bases and J by 0 bases, with 17 bases between the two germline ends. The chain's CDR3 is CASGGQTPSGNTIYF. In nucleotides, the CDR3 is TGTGCCTCGGGGGGGCAGACCCCCTCTGGAAACACCATATATTTT.

The genes are TRBV11-2 and TRBJ2-3; 11 bases map to TRBD2. CDR1 and CDR2 (germline): SGHAT, FQNNGV. The V gene end was trimmed by 5 bases and the J gene end by 6 bases; junction bases not matched to a gene: 10. The CDR3 contains 16 residues. CDR3 in DNA: TGTGCCAGCAGCCCCCTTAGCGGGGGGGCCGGGGATACGCAGTATTTT. This translates into CASSPLSGGAGDTQYF.

The J gene is TRBJ1-6, the V gene TRBV7-2; perhaps TRBD1 as D (6 bases). The CDR3 loop spans 15 amino acids. The germline V gene encodes CDR1 SGHTA and CDR2 FQGNSA. With 4 bases removed from V and 2 bases from J, the gap between germline ends came to 9 bases. Written as DNA, the CDR3 is TGTGCCAGCAGCTCTAACAGGGCCTATAATTCACCCCTCCACTTT. This sequence encodes CASSSNRAYNSPLHF.

V usage is TRBV7-8 and J usage is TRBJ2-3; a possible D gene is TRBD2 (6 bases). The length of the CDR3 is 15 residues. CDR1 is SGHVS, CDR2 FQNEAQ, per germline. With 5 bases removed from V and 3 bases from J, the gap between germline ends came to 15 bases. The CDR3 loop is CASSPGRQPTDTQYF. For the CDR3, the DNA is TGTGCCAGCAGCCCTGGGAGGCAACCGACAGATACGCAGTATTTT.

A single count supports this clone. This chain connects TRBV20-1 to TRBJ2-3; 7 bases map to TRBD2. The junction had 7 bases not matched to a gene; V was cut back by 3 bases and J by 7 bases. From germline, CDR1 is DFQATT and CDR2 SNEGSKA (reference sequence). This CDR3 is built from 13 residues. The CDR3 reads CSASIPGGNTQYF. The CDR3 nucleotides read TGCAGTGCTAGTATTCCGGGGGGTAATACGCAGTATTTT.

J is TRBJ2-2 and V is TRBV5-1, with D possibly matching TRBD1 (5 bases). The CDR3 runs to 15 residues. Germline values: CDR1 SGHRS, CDR2 YFSETQ. V shed 5 bases and J shed 0 bases, with 11 bases lying between them. CDR3 amino acids: CASRPRTSNTGELFF. CDR3 sequence (DNA): TGCGCCAGCAGACCCAGGACATCGAACACCGGGGAGCTGTTTTTT.

The genes are TRBV15 and TRBJ1-1, with D maybe TRBD1 (6 bases). Trimming removed 3 bases from V and 4 bases from J, with 15 bases in between. CDR3 length equals 15 residues. CDR1 and CDR2 from the germline V gene are LNHNV and YYDKDF (reference sequence). In DNA, the CDR3 is TGTGCCACCAGCAGGCCTCCGGCAGGGGCCACTGAAGCTTTCTTT. It translates to CATSRPPAGATEAFF.

The chain couples TRBV25-1 to TRBJ2-3; D remains unclear. Germline values: CDR1 MGHDK, CDR2 SYGVNS. The V and J ends lost 6 bases and 0 bases respectively, with 13 bases between them. The CDR3 has 15 residues. The CDR3 DNA sequence: TGTGCCAGCAGGCCAAGCCCCCCTAGCACAGATACGCAGTATTTT. The encoded protein is CASRPSPPSTDTQYF.

The chain employs TRBV6-5 and TRBJ2-7; 8 positions match TRBD1. The CDR3 consists of 14 residues. Trimming took 8 bases from V and 3 from J; bases not matched to a gene: 9. In germline, CDR1 is MNHEY, CDR2 SVGAGI. CDR3 sequence reads: CASLSQGANYEQYV. The CDR3 nucleotides read TGTGCCAGCTTATCTCAGGGGGCAAACTACGAGCAGTACGTC.

The sample holds one count of this clone. CDR3 coding DNA: TGTGCCAGCAGCCTTTATCTTCCGGGACAGCCCTACGAGCAGTACGTC. Its protein product is CASSLYLPGQPYEQYV. This rearrangement joins TRBV27 to TRBJ2-7, with 7 bases that match TRBD1. The germline V gene encodes CDR1 MNHEY and CDR2 SMNVEV (reference sequence). Trimming removed 6 bases from V and 2 bases from J; junction bases left unmatched: 13. The CDR3 loop spans 16 amino acids.

The gene calls are TRBV11-2 and TRBJ2-1, with TRBD1 identical over 9 bases. CDR1 is SGHAT and CDR2 is FQNNGV in the germline V gene. The CDR3 is 13 amino acids. J lost 15 bases, V lost 2 bases, and 8 bases had no gene match. CDR3 sequence reads: CASSLYVGQGLFF. As DNA, the CDR3 is TGTGCCAGCAGCTTATATGTGGGACAGGGCCTGTTCTTC.

The rearrangement links TRBV7-9 to TRBJ2-1, with TRBD2 matching 8 bases. The CDR3 is 15 amino acids. CDR1 is SEHNR and CDR2 is FQNEAQ in the germline V gene (reference sequence). Trimming took 11 bases from V and 0 from J; bases not matched to a gene: 9. CDR3 in DNA: TGTGCCGGGGGAGGGAGCGGGGGCTCCTACAATGAGCAGTTCTTC. Its protein is CAGGGSGGSYNEQFF.